This T cell receptor (beta chain) was found in a study of shared clonotypes between healthy human individuals. Whole-study findings and limits: Larger estimated richness was generally seen in naive subsets than in memory subsets.

Remarks on this clone: The antigen remains unidentified.

Assay used: immunoSEQ multiplex PCR; TCRdb lists only in-frame clones, some missing. Of over 400,000 clones listed, approximately 94% are singletons. The CDR3 has 14 amino acids. CDR1 LGHNA and CDR2 YNFKEQ come from the germline V gene. Trimming pared 6 bases from V and 3 bases from J, leaving 14 bases between. The material sequenced was naive CD4+ T cells sorted from blood. As to subset: CD45RA+ positively selected. The chain uses TRBV4-2 and TRBJ1-2; TRBD1 is a possible D gene (6 bases). The clonotype was recovered from a woman aged 25 to 39 in good health. CDR3 in amino acids: CASRRTGKHYGYTF. The DNA for the CDR3 is TGTGCCAGCAGGAGAACAGGGAAACACTATGGCTACACCTTC.